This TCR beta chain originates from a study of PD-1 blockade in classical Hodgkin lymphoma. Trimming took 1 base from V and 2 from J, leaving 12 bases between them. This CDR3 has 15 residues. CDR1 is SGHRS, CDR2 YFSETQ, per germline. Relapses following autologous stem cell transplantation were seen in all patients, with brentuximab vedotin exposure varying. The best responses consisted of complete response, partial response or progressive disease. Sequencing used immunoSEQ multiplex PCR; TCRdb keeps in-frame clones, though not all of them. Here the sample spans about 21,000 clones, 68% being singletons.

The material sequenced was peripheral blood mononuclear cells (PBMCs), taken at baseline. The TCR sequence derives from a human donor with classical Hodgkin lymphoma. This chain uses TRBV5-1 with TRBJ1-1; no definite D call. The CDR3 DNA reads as TGCGCCAGCAGCTTGAGTCCAGCGACTAACACTGAAGCTTTCTTT. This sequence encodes CASSLSPATNTEAFF.